The 11 T cell receptor beta chains below all came from one sample that was sequenced in a study of technical replicates of blood from several donors. Some clones are missing from TCRdb's copy, which holds only in-frame ones; the method was immunoSEQ multiplex PCR. The table includes some 71,000 clones, approximately 96% detected once. The sequenced sample was T cells isolated from PBMCs. These receptors were collected from a human donor in good health.

The chain recombines TRBV28 with TRBJ2-6; 8 bases line up with TRBD1. In germline, CDR1 is MDHEN, CDR2 SYDVKM. Trimming took 5 bases from V and 0 from J; bases not matched to a gene: 9. The CDR3 has 18 residues. CDR3 protein: CASSTTGQVFSGANVLTF. As DNA, the CDR3 is TGTGCCAGCAGTACGACGGGACAGGTCTTCTCTGGGGCCAACGTCCTGACTTTC.

The chain combines TRBV5-8 with TRBJ1-3; D ambiguous. Germline CDR1 is SGHTS and CDR2 is YDEGEE. The length of the CDR3 is 16 residues. V dropped 4 bases and J dropped 0 bases, with 14 bases sitting between them. The CDR3 is CASSHLNYPSGNTIYF. DNA of the CDR3: TGTGCCAGCAGCCATCTGAACTACCCCTCTGGAAACACCATATATTTT. Full variable domain (outside the CDR3, taken from reference TRBV5-8 and TRBJ1-3): EAGVTQSPTHLIKTRGQQATLRCSPISGHTSVYWYQQALGLGLQFLLWYDEGEERNRGNFPPRFSGRQFPNYSSELNVNALELEDSALYLCASSHLNYPSGNTIYFGEGSWLTVV.

The chain links TRBV7-8 to TRBJ2-7; D is possibly TRBD2 (5 bases). The germline V gene has CDR1 SGHVS and CDR2 FQNEAQ. This CDR3 is 15 amino acids long. V was pared by 6 bases and J by 6 bases, with 21 bases between. In DNA form, the CDR3 reads TGTGCCAGCAGACAGACCGGGGTAAATTGGGGCGAGCAGTACTTC. Protein: CASRQTGVNWGEQYF.

The CDR3 loop reads CASSLVGTGPYEQYF. The CDR3 bases are TGTGCCAGCAGCTTGGTCGGGACAGGTCCCTACGAGCAGTACTTC. The chain joins TRBV5-8 to TRBJ2-7; 8 positions match TRBD1. Germline V gene lookup returns CDR1 SGHTS and CDR2 YDEGEE. Trimming at V came to 0 bases and at J to 2 bases, leaving 4 bases not matched to a gene. The CDR3 length is 15 residues. Complete variable domain (other parts from reference TRBV5-8 and TRBJ2-7): EAGVTQSPTHLIKTRGQQATLRCSPISGHTSVYWYQQALGLGLQFLLWYDEGEERNRGNFPPRFSGRQFPNYSSELNVNALELEDSALYLCASSLVGTGPYEQYFGPGTRLTVT.

This chain uses TRBV7-8 with TRBJ2-2, with TRBD2 identical over 10 bases. The J segment lost 5 bases and the V segment lost 1 base, leaving 4 bases of the junction unmatched. Germline values: CDR1 SGHVS, CDR2 FQNEAQ. CDR3 length: 16 residues. The chain's CDR3 is CASSLVAGGPTGELFF. CDR3 DNA sequence: TGTGCCAGCAGCTTAGTAGCGGGGGGCCCTACCGGGGAGCTGTTTTTT.

The genes are TRBV2 and TRBJ2-5; 10 nucleotides agree with TRBD1. The CDR3 is 15 residues long. Germline lookup yields CDR1 SNHLY and CDR2 FYNNEI. V was clipped by 1 base and J by 5 bases; unmatched bases: 4. CDR3 amino acids: CASSEEGQGFETQYF. The CDR3 DNA is TGTGCCAGCAGTGAAGAGGGACAGGGGTTCGAGACCCAGTACTTC. The whole variable domain, remainder taken from reference TRBV2 and TRBJ2-5, is EPEVTQTPSHQVTQMGQEVILRCVPISNHLYFYWYRQILGQKVEFLVSFYNNEISEKSEIFDDQFSVERPDGSNFTLKIRSTKLEDSAMYFCASSEEGQGFETQYFGPGTRLLVL.

The CDR3 sequence: CASSIVASGSFEGELFF. Written as DNA, the CDR3 is TGTGCCAGTAGTATAGTGGCTAGCGGGTCCTTCGAAGGGGAGCTGTTTTTT. This sequence joins TRBV19 and TRBJ2-2; 8 nucleotides agree with TRBD2. V shed 1 base, J shed 8 bases, and the junction held 12 bases outside the gene matches. CDR1 and CDR2 (germline): LNHDA, SQIVND (reference sequence). The CDR3 has 17 amino acids.

This chain connects TRBV29-1 to TRBJ2-1; TRBD2 aligns across 13 bases. This CDR3 contains 18 residues. Germline values: CDR1 SQVTM, CDR2 ANQGSEA. The ends lost 0 bases at V and 7 bases at J; junction bases unmatched: 12. The CDR3 region is CSVEDLRGTSGIINEQFF. In DNA, the CDR3 is TGCAGCGTTGAAGATCTTAGGGGGACTAGCGGGATAATTAATGAGCAGTTCTTC.

This sequence joins TRBV9 and TRBJ1-2; D not resolved. The V end was cut by 0 bases, the J end by 0 bases, with 12 bases between. The CDR3 is made up of 16 amino acids. CDR1 is SGDLS and CDR2 is YYNGEE in the germline V gene. CDR3 amino acids: CASSVGGDGSNYGYTF. DNA for the CDR3: TGTGCCAGCAGCGTAGGGGGAGACGGATCTAACTATGGCTACACCTTC.

The chain links TRBV27 to TRBJ2-7, with a tentative D call TRBD1 (5 bases). From germline, CDR1 is MNHEY and CDR2 SMNVEV (reference sequence). V lost 3 bases, J lost 5 bases, and 14 bases lay in between. The CDR3 covers 14 residues. CDR3 sequence (DNA): TGTGCCAGCAGTTTGAGGTCATGGGGCGACGAGCAGTACTTC. Protein product: CASSLRSWGDEQYF.

J is TRBJ2-3 and V is TRBV6-4; no definite D call. The germline CDR1 and CDR2 sequences are MRHNA and SNTAGT. Trimming shortened V by 4 bases and J by 2 bases, and 16 bases separated the two germline ends. The CDR3 is 16 amino acids. The CDR3: CASSGTFKSPTDTQYF. DNA of the CDR3: TGTGCCAGCAGTGGCACCTTTAAGAGCCCCACAGATACGCAGTATTTT.